One sample yielded the 25 T cell receptor beta chains listed below, sequenced in a study of T cell responses to AZD1222 COVID-19 vaccine. Libraries were prepared by immunoSEQ multiplex PCR; TCRdb keeps only in-frame clonotypes and omits some of them. The sample includes more than 85,000 clones, 89% of them seen just once. The source was peripheral blood, collected 28 days after the second AZD1222 dose. Every receptor here comes from an adult who received the AZD1222 COVID-19 vaccine.

The chain employs TRBV30 and TRBJ1-2; the D gene is possibly TRBD1 (5 bases). The length of the CDR3 is 17 residues. Trimming stripped 0 bases from V and 5 bases from J, with 22 bases between. Per germline, CDR1 GTSNPN and CDR2 SVGIG (reference sequence). The CDR3 sequence: CAWSVSVGSPGIYGYTF. The DNA for the CDR3 is TGTGCCTGGAGTGTAAGCGTGGGCAGCCCAGGGATATATGGCTACACCTTC.

The chain has TRBV5-8 and TRBJ2-5, with 9 bases matching TRBD1. The CDR3 has 15 residues. Germline V gene lookup returns CDR1 SGHTS and CDR2 YDEGEE. V lost 0 bases to trimming and J lost 2 bases; unmatched junction nucleotides: 2. The CDR3 loop is CASSLEGTGQETQYF. The CDR3 nucleotides read TGTGCCAGCAGCTTGGAGGGGACAGGGCAAGAGACCCAGTACTTC. Based on the CDR3 plus reference TRBV5-8 and TRBJ2-5, the full variable domain is EAGVTQSPTHLIKTRGQQATLRCSPISGHTSVYWYQQALGLGLQFLLWYDEGEERNRGNFPPRFSGRQFPNYSSELNVNALELEDSALYLCASSLEGTGQETQYFGPGTRLLVL.

V gene TRBV10-2 combines with J gene TRBJ1-1; D is possibly TRBD1 (5 bases). Per germline, CDR1 WSHSY and CDR2 SAAADI. The V and J ends lost 8 bases and 11 bases respectively, with 18 bases between them. The CDR3 is made up of 12 amino acids. The DNA for the CDR3 is TGCGCCAGCGGCGAGGGGACCCGAGTGGCTTTCTTT. Residues: CASGEGTRVAFF.

This rearrangement joins TRBV4-2 to TRBJ2-5; 11 bases align to TRBD2. The CDR3 has 19 residues. V was clipped by 0 bases and J by 4 bases; unmatched bases: 13. CDR1 and CDR2 (germline): LGHNA, YNFKEQ. CDR3 DNA: TGTGCCAGCAGCCAAGATTTCGCTAGCGGGAGGAGTTACGCAGAGACCCAGTACTTC. Its protein is CASSQDFASGRSYAETQYF.

The CDR3 DNA sequence: TGTGCCAGTACGGGTCAACAGGGCACTGAAGCTTTCTTT. The encoded protein is CASTGQQGTEAFF. V gene TRBV19 combines with J gene TRBJ1-1, with D possibly matching TRBD1 (6 bases). The V end was cut by 7 bases, the J end by 4 bases, with 13 bases between. CDR1 is LNHDA, CDR2 SQIVND, per germline (reference sequence). This CDR3 comprises 13 residues.

V usage is TRBV7-9 and J usage is TRBJ1-5; D is possibly TRBD1 (5 bases). Germline V lookup: CDR1 SEHNR, CDR2 FQNEAQ (reference sequence). The CDR3 has 17 residues. V gave up 5 bases and J gave up 4 bases, with 21 bases separating them. CDR3 sequence: CASSPSGTQPGNQPQHF. The CDR3 DNA sequence: TGTGCCAGCAGCCCTTCCGGGACGCAGCCGGGAAATCAGCCCCAGCATTTT.

The chain couples TRBV7-9 to TRBJ2-7; D gene ambiguous. Germline loops: CDR1 SEHNR, CDR2 FQNEAQ (reference sequence). V dropped 5 bases and J dropped 3 bases, with 17 bases sitting between them. The CDR3 is made up of 15 amino acids. As DNA, the CDR3 is TGTGCCAGCAGCCACACCCGCAGTCATGTCTACGAGCAGTACTTC. Translation: CASSHTRSHVYEQYF.

The chain joins TRBV7-2 to TRBJ1-4; TRBD1 might be the D (6 bases). Trimming shortened V by 4 bases and J by 3 bases, and 12 bases separated the two germline ends. Germline V gene sequence: CDR1 SGHTA, CDR2 FQGNSA. CDR3 length equals 15 residues. The CDR3: CASSSQGIPNEKLFF. The CDR3 bases are TGTGCCAGCAGCTCACAGGGTATACCTAATGAAAAACTGTTTTTT.

In its sample, this clone was seen once. The genes are TRBV18 and TRBJ1-3; D is perhaps TRBD1 (5 bases). V was trimmed by 1 base and J by 0 bases, leaving 10 bases between them. The CDR3 has 16 residues. Germline V gene sequence: CDR1 KGHSH, CDR2 LQKENI. The CDR3 bases are TGTGCCAGCTCACCACTCACCGGGGCCTCTGGAAACACCATATATTTT. This gives the protein CASSPLTGASGNTIYF.

This clone is labeled medium-sized (0.01 to 0.1%). The J gene is TRBJ2-1, the V gene TRBV7-6; unclear D gene. The CDR3 spans 13 residues. V dropped 1 base and J dropped 4 bases, with 5 bases sitting between them. In germline, CDR1 is SGHVS, CDR2 FNYEAQ. The CDR3 DNA follows: TGTGCCAGCAGCTTAGGGATTTACAATGAGCAGTTCTTC. As protein: CASSLGIYNEQFF.

The chain couples TRBV7-2 to TRBJ2-1; 9 bases align to TRBD2. From germline, CDR1 is SGHTA and CDR2 FQGNSA. This CDR3 has 16 amino acids. V shed 3 bases, J shed 4 bases, and the junction held 7 bases outside the gene matches. As DNA, the CDR3 is TGTGCCAGCAGCTTCCCGACTAGCGGAGCTTACAATGAGCAGTTCTTC. Translating gives CASSFPTSGAYNEQFF.

This clone was counted a single time. The chain is built from TRBV10-2 and TRBJ2-7; 9 positions match TRBD2. Germline CDR1 WSHSY, CDR2 SAAADI. Germline trimming cut 0 bases from V and 6 bases from J; bases unmatched to any gene: 6. The CDR3 totals 15 residues. The CDR3 DNA reads as TGCGCCAGCAGTGAGTCGTTAGCGGGGGCGGGCGAGCAGTACTTC. Amino acids: CASSESLAGAGEQYF.

The V gene is TRBV3-1 (or the pseudogene TRBV3-2), the J gene TRBJ1-2; no definite D call. Germline V lookup: CDR1 LGHDT, CDR2 YNNKEL (reference sequence). Trimming took off 4 bases at V and 13 bases at J, with 16 bases between the two ends. The CDR3 is 12 amino acids. The CDR3 reads CASSLADGLGTF. The CDR3 DNA reads as TGTGCCAGCAGCCTTGCGGACGGGCTGGGCACCTTC.

V gene TRBV27 combines with J gene TRBJ2-5, with 8 bases fitting TRBD1. Germline CDR1 reads MNHEY; CDR2 reads SMNVEV (reference sequence). Trimming removed 8 bases from V and 4 bases from J; junction bases left unmatched: 12. The CDR3 loop spans 15 amino acids. CDR3 DNA sequence: TGTGCCAGCCGCGTTGTTGGACAGGGCCCAGAGACCCAGTACTTC. As protein: CASRVVGQGPETQYF.

The J gene is TRBJ2-1, the V gene TRBV3-1 (or the pseudogene TRBV3-2); 11 bases align to TRBD2. The CDR3 is made up of 18 amino acids. With V trimmed by 1 base and J by 5 bases, 10 bases remained unmatched. From germline, CDR1 is LGHDT and CDR2 YNNKEL (reference sequence). The CDR3 nucleotides are TGTGCCAGCAGCCAAGCTGGTGGTCCTAGCGGGGGGAACAATGAGCAGTTCTTC. Its protein product is CASSQAGGPSGGNNEQFF.

The chain joins TRBV5-6 to TRBJ1-2; D is ambiguous. Germline V gene data show CDR1 as SGHDT and CDR2 as YYEEEE. V lost 4 bases to trimming and J lost 4 bases, with 8 bases between them. The CDR3 is 12 amino acids. This CDR3 reads CASSTSGYGYTF. As DNA, the CDR3 is TGTGCCAGCAGCACTTCAGGCTATGGCTACACCTTC.

The genes are TRBV6-2 or TRBV6-3 and TRBJ2-2; TRBD1 aligns across 11 bases. The J segment lost 3 bases and the V segment lost 6 bases, leaving 3 bases of the junction unmatched. The germline CDR1 and CDR2 sequences are MNHEY and SVGEGT. CDR3 size: 15 residues. The CDR3 coding sequence is TGTGCCAGCAGCACGGGACAGGGGGACACCGGGGAGCTGTTTTTT. Its protein product is CASSTGQGDTGELFF.

The chain is built from TRBV4-2 and TRBJ2-6; D is ambiguous. The ends were cut back, 4 bases at V and 4 bases at J, with 11 bases in the middle. Germline CDR1 reads LGHNA; CDR2 reads YNFKEQ. The CDR3 has 15 amino acids. CDR3 sequence: CASSPAAGGANVLTF. The CDR3 DNA is TGTGCCAGCAGCCCCGCAGCTGGCGGGGCCAACGTCCTGACTTTC.

The rearrangement uses TRBV29-1 and TRBJ1-2; 8 bases align to TRBD1. Losses at the gene ends were 3 bases for V and 1 base for J; bases not matched to a gene: 4. The germline gives CDR1 SQVTM, CDR2 ANQGSEA. CDR3 length: 14 amino acids. CDR3: CSVEEQGGNYGYTF. CDR3 bases: TGCAGCGTTGAGGAACAGGGGGGTAACTATGGCTACACCTTC.

This clone appeared a few times. The V gene is TRBV7-6, the J gene TRBJ2-1; D remains ambiguous. Germline-derived CDR1 and CDR2 are SGHVS and FNYEAQ. The CDR3 consists of 15 residues. Trimming removed 0 bases at V and 7 bases at J, with 13 bases between. The CDR3 reads CASSLAAAGRNEQFF. CDR3 DNA sequence: TGTGCCAGCAGCTTAGCGGCCGCCGGCAGGAATGAGCAGTTCTTC.

A few counts support this clone. V usage is TRBV6-5 and J usage is TRBJ1-3; D unclear. The CDR3 contains 14 residues. Trimming stripped 0 bases from V and 2 bases from J, with 5 bases between. The germline gives CDR1 MNHEY, CDR2 SVGAGI. The CDR3 protein is CASSYSGTGNTIYF. The CDR3 bases are TGTGCCAGCAGTTACTCTGGTACTGGAAACACCATATATTTT.

A few counts support this clone. The chain recombines TRBV4-3 with TRBJ2-7; D not resolved. The CDR3 contains 16 residues. Trimming pared 0 bases from V and 2 bases from J, leaving 14 bases between. The V gene's germline CDR1 is LGHNA and CDR2 YSLEER. CDR3 nucleotides: TGCGCCAGCAGCCAAGATTGGCGACCAGAGACCTACGAGCAGTACTTC. Protein sequence: CASSQDWRPETYEQYF.

The chain joins TRBV7-9 to TRBJ1-6; D is undetermined. Germline V lookup: CDR1 SEHNR, CDR2 FQNEAQ (reference sequence). The CDR3 runs 14 residues. Trimming took off 2 bases at V and 10 bases at J, with 12 bases between the two ends. DNA for the CDR3: TGTGCCAGCAGCTTAAGTCTGGGTGACTCACCCCTCCACTTT. It translates to CASSLSLGDSPLHF. Using reference TRBV7-9 and TRBJ1-6 for the parts outside the CDR3, the full variable domain is DTGVSQNPRHKITKRGQNVTFRCDPISEHNRLYWYRQTLGQGPEFLTYFQNEAQLEKSRLLSDRFSAERPKGSFSTLEIQRTEQGDSAMYLCASSLSLGDSPLHFGNGTRLTVT.

The J gene is TRBJ1-2, the V gene TRBV12-3 or TRBV12-4; possibly TRBD1 for D (5 bases). The V end was cut by 6 bases, the J end by 2 bases, with 10 bases between. CDR3 length: 13 amino acids. The CDR3 DNA follows: TGTGCCAGCAGCATTCGGGACAACTATGGCTACACCTTC. This translates into CASSIRDNYGYTF.

The chain joins TRBV27 to TRBJ2-2, with TRBD2 matching 11 bases. This CDR3 has 17 amino acids. CDR1 and CDR2 from the germline V gene are MNHEY and SMNVEV (reference sequence). Trimming removed 3 bases from V and 5 bases from J; junction bases left unmatched: 8. The CDR3 here is CASSFYMTSGTTGELFF. CDR3 sequence (DNA): TGTGCCAGCAGTTTTTATATGACTAGCGGGACGACCGGGGAGCTGTTTTTT.